This TCR beta chain was captured in a study of response to subunit inactivated influenza vaccine. TCRdb called the RT-PCR reads again in MiXCR, with one record for every CDR3 protein. The sample records about 240,000 distinct CDR3 sequences, 12% being singletons. The V gene end was trimmed by 6 bases and the J gene end by 7 bases; junction bases not matched to a gene: 4. The CDR3 totals 13 residues. Germline lookup yields CDR1 SNHLY and CDR2 FYNNEI. The material was non-naive T cells sorted from PBMCs, obtained approximately 15 days before vaccination. The chain links TRBV2 to TRBJ1-2; 11 bases map to TRBD1. This sequence was found in a man aged 50 to 60 who received an inactivated influenza vaccine. CDR3 residues: CASRSGTGGGYTF. The CDR3 DNA reads as TGTGCCAGCAGATCCGGGACAGGGGGTGGCTACACCTTC.